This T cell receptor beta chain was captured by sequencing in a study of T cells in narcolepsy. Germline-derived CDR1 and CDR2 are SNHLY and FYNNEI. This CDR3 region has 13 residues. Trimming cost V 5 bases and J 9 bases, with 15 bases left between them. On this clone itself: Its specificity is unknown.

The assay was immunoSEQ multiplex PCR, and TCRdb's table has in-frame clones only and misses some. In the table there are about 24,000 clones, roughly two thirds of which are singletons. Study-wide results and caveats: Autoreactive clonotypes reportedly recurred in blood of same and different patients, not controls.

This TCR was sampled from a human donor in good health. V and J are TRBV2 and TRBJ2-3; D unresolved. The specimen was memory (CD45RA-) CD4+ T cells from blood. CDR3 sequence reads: CASSPDSDATQYF. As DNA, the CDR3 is TGTGCCAGCAGTCCCGACTCCGATGCGACGCAGTATTTT.